These 26 T cell receptor beta chains came from one sample sequenced in a study of cytomegalovirus exposure and HLA in healthy donors. The PCR used 60 Vbeta and 13 Jbeta primers. Libraries were prepared by immunoSEQ multiplex PCR; TCRdb keeps only in-frame clonotypes and omits some of them. Altogether about 150,000 clones are present, approximately 75% being singletons, with the ten largest covering approximately 4.2%. Sequenced: PBMCs. The origin of the receptors is a man aged 45-60 years in good health and CMV-seropositive.

The rearrangement joins TRBV10-3 to TRBJ2-3, with D possibly TRBD1 on 5 matching bases. Germline V lookup: CDR1 ENHRY, CDR2 SYGVKD. The CDR3 totals 15 residues. V lost 2 bases to trimming and J lost 0 bases, with 9 bases between them. This CDR3 reads CAISEARASTDTQYF. The CDR3 DNA follows: TGTGCCATCAGTGAGGCCAGGGCTAGCACAGATACGCAGTATTTT.

The J gene is TRBJ2-2, the V gene TRBV7-8; TRBD2 agrees at 8 bases. The CDR3 runs 17 residues. In germline, CDR1 is SGHVS, CDR2 FQNEAQ. With V trimmed by 4 bases and J by 4 bases, 11 bases remained unmatched. CDR3 in DNA: TGTGCCAGCAGCTACCCCCGGGGGGGACTCCTCACCGGGGAGCTGTTTTTT. Amino acids: CASSYPRGGLLTGELFF.

The V and J genes are TRBV2 and TRBJ2-3; D possibly corresponds to TRBD1 (5 bases). Germline CDR1 SNHLY, CDR2 FYNNEI. This CDR3 is 13 amino acids long. Trimming took off 1 base at V and 9 bases at J, with 11 bases between the two ends. The DNA for the CDR3 is TGTGCCAGCAGTGAAGGGGGCGGAGAAACGCAGTATTTT. Encoded protein: CASSEGGGETQYF.

The rearrangement uses TRBV7-2 and TRBJ2-5; no reliable D call. Trimming left V 2 bases short and J 5 bases short, with 6 bases between. The CDR3 runs to 12 residues. Germline V gene lookup returns CDR1 SGHTA and CDR2 FQGNSA. Here the CDR3 reads CASSLYAETQYF. CDR3 bases: TGTGCCAGCAGCTTATATGCGGAGACCCAGTACTTC.

This clone was found a few times. The chain is built from TRBV29-1 and TRBJ1-1, with D tentatively TRBD1 (6 bases). With 4 bases removed from V and 11 bases from J, the gap between germline ends came to 17 bases. The CDR3 runs to 12 residues. Germline CDR1 and CDR2: SQVTM and ANQGSEA. CDR3 nucleotide sequence: TGCAGCGTTGGGGGGCAGGGCTTGAATGCTTTCTTT. Residues: CSVGGQGLNAFF.

The chain is built from TRBV7-9 and TRBJ1-1; D is undetermined. The germline V gene encodes CDR1 SEHNR and CDR2 FQNEAQ (reference sequence). The V and J ends lost 3 bases and 11 bases respectively, with 16 bases between them. This CDR3 has 13 amino acids. CDR3 sequence reads: CASSFSEVSVAFF. As DNA, the CDR3 is TGTGCCAGCAGCTTTAGCGAAGTCTCCGTGGCTTTCTTT.

The rearrangement uses TRBV5-1 and TRBJ2-3, with 10 positions matching TRBD2. The CDR3 is made up of 18 amino acids. The V segment lost 4 bases and the J segment 2 bases; nucleotides outside the gene matches: 13. The V gene's germline CDR1 is SGHRS and CDR2 YFSETQ. The CDR3 sequence is CASSGRAKRGGLTDTQYF. The CDR3 DNA follows: TGCGCCAGCAGCGGGAGAGCTAAGCGGGGGGGCCTCACAGATACGCAGTATTTT.

This chain uses TRBV4-2 with TRBJ2-3; 8 nucleotides match TRBD2. Germline CDR1 is LGHNA and CDR2 is YNFKEQ. Trimming removed 0 bases from V and 0 bases from J; junction bases left unmatched: 14. CDR3 length: 20 amino acids. In nucleotides, the CDR3 is TGTGCCAGCAGCCAAGATCTGGTAGCGGGGAACGCGGCCAGCACAGATACGCAGTATTTT. It yields the protein CASSQDLVAGNAASTDTQYF.

This chain uses TRBV29-1 with TRBJ2-1; possibly TRBD1 for D (5 bases). From germline, CDR1 is SQVTM and CDR2 ANQGSEA. With 1 base removed from V and 7 bases from J, the gap between germline ends came to 17 bases. This CDR3 has 15 residues. The chain's CDR3 is CSVEGEQDPSNEQFF. The CDR3 nucleotides are TGCAGCGTTGAAGGGGAACAGGACCCTAGTAATGAGCAGTTCTTC.

The chain has TRBV19 and TRBJ1-1; weak D call: TRBD1 (6 bases). With 3 bases removed from V and 1 base from J, the gap between germline ends came to 15 bases. The CDR3 is 16 residues long. Germline lookup yields CDR1 LNHDA and CDR2 SQIVND (reference sequence). The CDR3 DNA reads TGTGCCAGTAGTATTCAGGGGACGCTCAGGAACACTGAAGCTTTCTTT. It translates to CASSIQGTLRNTEAFF.

This clone was counted at least ten times. This chain links TRBV7-8 with TRBJ1-1; D not resolved. The CDR3 runs to 13 residues. Germline CDR1 SGHVS, CDR2 FQNEAQ. The V and J ends lost 1 base and 2 bases respectively, with 5 bases between them. The CDR3 DNA is TGTGCCAGCAGCTTAGAACTAAACACTGAAGCTTTCTTT. It specifies CASSLELNTEAFF.

This clone was observed a few times. The CDR3 loop reads CASSPPPPLAPEQYF. In DNA form, the CDR3 reads TGTGCCAGCAGCCCTCCTCCCCCGCTAGCTCCCGAGCAGTACTTC. The rearrangement links TRBV9 to TRBJ2-7; D may be TRBD2 (5 bases). Germline CDR1 SGDLS, CDR2 YYNGEE. V lost 4 bases and J 6 bases, leaving 20 bases between the germline ends. The CDR3 totals 15 residues.

The V and J genes are TRBV29-1 and TRBJ1-6; the D is unclear. Trimming shortened V by 5 bases and J by 7 bases, and 12 bases separated the two germline ends. The CDR3 totals 13 residues. Germline lookup yields CDR1 SQVTM and CDR2 ANQGSEA. This CDR3 is CSVKAGGNSPLHF. The CDR3 DNA sequence: TGCAGCGTTAAGGCAGGCGGGAATTCACCCCTCCACTTT.

CDR3 DNA: TGCGCCAGCAGTGACGAGACAGGGGGCTGGATCACTGAAGCTTTCTTT. Its protein is CASSDETGGWITEAFF. The rearrangement uses TRBV10-2 and TRBJ1-1; TRBD1 aligns across 10 bases. V lost 3 bases and J lost 4; bases outside the gene matches: 8. Germline values: CDR1 WSHSY, CDR2 SAAADI. The CDR3 runs 16 residues.

The chain employs TRBV6-6 and TRBJ2-5; D is unclear. V lost 5 bases and J lost 3, with 4 bases in between. Looked up from germline, CDR1 is MNHNY and CDR2 is SVGAGI (reference sequence). The CDR3 is 11 residues long. The CDR3 loop is CASSLEETQYF. CDR3 in DNA: TGTGCCAGCAGTCTAGAAGAGACCCAGTACTTC.

The V and J genes are TRBV18 and TRBJ2-1, with TRBD2 identical over 8 bases. Trimming took 0 bases from V and 7 from J; bases not matched to a gene: 5. Germline CDR1 KGHSH, CDR2 LQKENI. The CDR3 loop spans 15 amino acids. This CDR3 is CASSPPGTRGNEQFF. The CDR3 coding sequence is TGTGCCAGCTCACCACCTGGGACTAGGGGGAATGAGCAGTTCTTC.

The rearrangement links TRBV27 to TRBJ2-7, with 10 bases that match TRBD2. This CDR3 spans 15 amino acids. J lost 2 bases, V lost 5 bases, and 6 bases had no gene match. The germline V gene has CDR1 MNHEY and CDR2 SMNVEV (reference sequence). The CDR3 sequence is CASSPLSGGAYEQYF. For the CDR3, the DNA is TGTGCCAGCAGTCCCCTGAGCGGGGGGGCCTACGAGCAGTACTTC.

This chain links TRBV27 with TRBJ1-5; D gene uncertain. Trimming took 3 bases from V and 0 from J, leaving 3 bases between them. Per the germline V gene, CDR1 is MNHEY and CDR2 is SMNVEV (reference sequence). The CDR3 has 13 amino acids. CDR3 nucleotide sequence: TGTGCCAGCAGTTTTTATAGCAATCAGCCCCAGCATTTT. It specifies CASSFYSNQPQHF.

The chain recombines TRBV7-2 with TRBJ1-2; possible D gene TRBD1, 6 bases. CDR3 length: 14 amino acids. Trimming took 1 base from V and 4 from J, leaving 10 bases between them. Germline-derived CDR1 and CDR2 are SGHTA and FQGNSA. CDR3 amino acids: CASSLGGTPYGYTF. The CDR3 DNA follows: TGTGCCAGCAGCTTAGGTGGGACACCCTATGGCTACACCTTC.

The rearrangement links TRBV27 to TRBJ1-1; 7 positions match TRBD1. The CDR3 is made up of 17 amino acids. Per the germline V gene, CDR1 is MNHEY and CDR2 is SMNVEV (reference sequence). The trim removed 1 base at V and 7 bases at J, leaving 15 bases unmatched. The CDR3 region is CASSLYSPDRAGIEAFF. CDR3 in DNA: TGTGCCAGCAGTTTATATTCCCCAGACAGGGCGGGCATTGAAGCTTTCTTT.

This clone was seen only a few times. V is TRBV5-4 and J is TRBJ1-1; TRBD1 aligns across 8 bases. Germline-derived CDR1 and CDR2 are SGHNT and YYREEE (reference sequence). The CDR3 runs 14 residues. V gave up 4 bases and J gave up 1 base; unmatched junction bases: 3. The CDR3 nucleotides are TGTGCCAGCAGCAGGGGACAGGAGAACACTGAAGCTTTCTTT. This translates into CASSRGQENTEAFF.

Points on this clone: The sample carries other DNA sequences with the same CDR3. This chain uses TRBV7-3 with TRBJ2-2; no firm D call. Germline V CDR1 and CDR2: SGHTA, FQGTGA. The germline V and J ends were trimmed by 1 base and 1 base, with 7 bases remaining between them. The CDR3 runs to 15 residues. CDR3 region: CASSLNSGNTGELFF. In DNA form, the CDR3 reads TGTGCCAGCAGCTTAAATTCAGGGAACACCGGGGAGCTGTTTTTT. Based on the CDR3 plus reference TRBV7-3 and TRBJ2-2, the full variable domain is GAGVSQTPSNKVTEKGKYVELRCDPISGHTALYWYRQSLGQGPEFLIYFQGTGAADDSGLPNDRFFAVRPEGSVSTLKIQRTERGDSAVYLCASSLNSGNTGELFFGEGSRLTVL.

The chain joins TRBV7-6 to TRBJ2-1; 8 bases are shared with TRBD2. Losses at the gene ends were 1 base for V and 5 bases for J; bases not matched to a gene: 10. The CDR3 spans 17 residues. CDR1 is SGHVS and CDR2 is FNYEAQ in the germline V gene. The CDR3 DNA reads TGTGCCAGCAGCTTAGTGGGGGCTAGCGGGTTAGACAATGAGCAGTTCTTC. Its protein product is CASSLVGASGLDNEQFF.

V and J are TRBV5-1 and TRBJ2-6; the match to TRBD1 covers 8 bases. The CDR3 loop spans 16 amino acids. Germline CDR1 is SGHRS and CDR2 is YFSETQ. V shed 3 bases, J shed 2 bases, and the junction held 4 bases outside the gene matches. CDR3 nucleotide sequence: TGCGCCAGCAGCTCAACGGACAGGGCTGGGGCCAACGTCCTGACTTTC. Its translation: CASSSTDRAGANVLTF. Full variable domain (missing parts from reference TRBV5-1 and TRBJ2-6): KAGVTQTPRYLIKTRGQQVTLSCSPISGHRSVSWYQQTPGQGLQFLFEYFSETQRNKGNFPGRFSGRQFSNSRSEMNVSTLELGDSALYLCASSSTDRAGANVLTFGAGSRLTVL.

The V gene is TRBV6-5, the J gene TRBJ1-1, with 7 positions matching TRBD1. Germline CDR1 is MNHEY and CDR2 is SVGAGI. The CDR3 extends over 16 amino acids. V dropped 4 bases and J dropped 5; count of bases not matched to a gene: 13. This CDR3 is CASSSIARQGGTEAFF. The CDR3 DNA sequence: TGTGCCAGCAGTTCCATCGCCAGACAGGGAGGAACTGAAGCTTTCTTT.

This sequence joins TRBV5-6 and TRBJ2-7; 11 bases fit TRBD2. Germline V gene sequence: CDR1 SGHDT, CDR2 YYEEEE. CDR3 length: 16 amino acids. The V gene end was trimmed by 2 bases and the J gene end by 4 bases; junction bases not matched to a gene: 8. The CDR3 is CASSLKALAGGYEQYF. CDR3 sequence (DNA): TGTGCCAGCAGCTTAAAGGCCCTAGCGGGGGGTTACGAGCAGTACTTC.